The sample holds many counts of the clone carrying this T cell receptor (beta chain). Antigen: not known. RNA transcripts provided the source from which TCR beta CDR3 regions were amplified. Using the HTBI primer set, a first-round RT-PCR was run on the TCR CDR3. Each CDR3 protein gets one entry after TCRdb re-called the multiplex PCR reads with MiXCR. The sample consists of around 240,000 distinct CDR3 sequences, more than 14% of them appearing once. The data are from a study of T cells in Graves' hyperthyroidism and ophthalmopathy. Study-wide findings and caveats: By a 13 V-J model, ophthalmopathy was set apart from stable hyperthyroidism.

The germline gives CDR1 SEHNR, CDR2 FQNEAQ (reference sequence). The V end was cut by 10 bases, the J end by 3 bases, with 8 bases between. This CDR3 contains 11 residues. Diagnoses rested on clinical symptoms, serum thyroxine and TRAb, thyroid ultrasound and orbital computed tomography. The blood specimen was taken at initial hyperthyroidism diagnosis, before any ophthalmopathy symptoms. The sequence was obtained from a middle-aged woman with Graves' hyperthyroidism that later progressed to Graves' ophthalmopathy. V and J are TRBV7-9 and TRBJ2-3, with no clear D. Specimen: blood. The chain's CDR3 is CAIPWTDTQYF. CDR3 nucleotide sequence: TGTGCCATCCCCTGGACAGATACGCAGTATTTT.